The rows below give T cell receptor beta chains drawn from one sample of a study of T-cell memory formation after mild COVID-19. Each CDR3 protein is one row after TCRdb ran MiXCR on the 5' RACE reads. The data show about 81,000 distinct CDR3 sequences, with 20% to 30% seen just once and 35% to 50% held by the top ten. Sequencing input: PBMCs or a T cell subset sorted from them (not recorded which). Receptor source: a man between 18 and 35 years old who had mild COVID-19 (a few samples of this study predate the infection). Cell type and time point are not known. Each CDR3 is given with its conserved first and last residue. D genes are given only for firm matches. Not every row has a clone size; where given, it reads once, few, many or a size class.

j_gene: TRBJ2-3; v_gene: TRBV7-9; len: 15; d_gene: -; abundance: -; CDR3aa: CASSSGYRSTDTQYF; CDR3nt: TGTGCCAGCAGCTCTGGTTACAGAAGCACAGATACGCAGTATTTT
j_gene: TRBJ2-3; v_gene: TRBV29-1; len: 17; d_gene: -; abundance: -; CDR3aa: CSVHLAGTFSSTDTQYF; CDR3nt: TGCAGCGTTCACCTCGCCGGGACGTTCAGCTCCACAGATACGCAGTATTTT
j_gene: TRBJ2-1; v_gene: TRBV7-9; len: 20; d_gene: TRBD2; abundance: many; CDR3aa: CASSSRLAGGRTSSYNEQFF; CDR3nt: TGTGCCAGCAGCTCCCGACTAGCGGGGGGCAGAACTAGCTCCTACAATGAGCAGTTCTTC
j_gene: TRBJ1-1; v_gene: TRBV11-2; len: 16; d_gene: TRBD1; abundance: -; CDR3aa: CASSSVGQGAGTEAFF; CDR3nt: TGTGCCAGCAGCTCGGTGGGACAGGGGGCAGGCACTGAAGCTTTCTTT
j_gene: TRBJ1-5; v_gene: TRBV4-1; len: 13; d_gene: -; abundance: -; CDR3aa: CASSQISNQPQHF; CDR3nt: TGCGCCAGCAGCCAAATTAGCAATCAGCCCCAGCATTTT
j_gene: TRBJ2-1; v_gene: TRBV6-6; len: 13; d_gene: -; abundance: -; CDR3aa: CASLGGSYNEQFF; CDR3nt: TGTGCCAGCTTGGGGGGATCCTACAATGAGCAGTTCTTC
j_gene: TRBJ2-2; v_gene: TRBV24-1; len: 16; d_gene: -; abundance: -; CDR3aa: CATSDLGGLNTGELFF; CDR3nt: TGTGCCACCAGTGATTTGGGGGGACTGAACACCGGGGAGCTGTTTTTT
j_gene: TRBJ1-4; v_gene: TRBV5-1; len: 16; d_gene: TRBD1; abundance: -; CDR3aa: CASSASRTGTREKLFF; CDR3nt: TGCGCCAGCAGCGCCTCTAGGACAGGGACGCGGGAAAAACTGTTTTTT
j_gene: TRBJ2-6; v_gene: TRBV29-1; len: 13; d_gene: TRBD2; abundance: -; CDR3aa: CSVREAGANVLTF; CDR3nt: TGCAGCGTGCGGGAGGCTGGGGCCAACGTCCTGACTTTC
j_gene: TRBJ2-5; v_gene: TRBV7-9; len: 11; d_gene: -; abundance: few; CDR3aa: CASSSVGPQYF; CDR3nt: TGTGCCAGCAGCTCCGTGGGGCCCCAGTACTTC
j_gene: TRBJ2-3; v_gene: TRBV3-1; len: 15; d_gene: -; abundance: few; CDR3aa: CASSHRTGLQDTQYF; CDR3nt: TGTGCCAGCAGCCACCGAACGGGCCTTCAAGATACGCAGTATTTT
j_gene: TRBJ2-1; v_gene: TRBV6-5; len: 14; d_gene: -; abundance: -; CDR3aa: CASSYSRGDNEQFF; CDR3nt: TGTGCCAGCAGTTACTCGAGGGGAGACAATGAGCAGTTCTTC
j_gene: TRBJ2-2; v_gene: TRBV7-2; len: 15; d_gene: -; abundance: few; CDR3aa: CASSFQPAATGELFF; CDR3nt: TGTGCCAGCAGCTTTCAGCCGGCCGCGACCGGGGAGCTGTTTTTT
j_gene: TRBJ2-6; v_gene: TRBV7-2; len: 17; d_gene: -; abundance: -; CDR3aa: CASSLMGSLSGANVLTF; CDR3nt: TGTGCCAGCAGCTTAATGGGCAGCCTCTCTGGGGCCAACGTCCTGACTTTC
j_gene: TRBJ1-1; v_gene: TRBV4-1; len: 16; d_gene: -; abundance: -; CDR3aa: CASSQAVREMNTEAFF; CDR3nt: TGCGCCAGCAGCCAAGCGGTGCGGGAAATGAACACTGAAGCTTTCTTT
j_gene: TRBJ2-2; v_gene: TRBV29-1; len: 14; d_gene: -; abundance: -; CDR3aa: CSVTGGENTGELFF; CDR3nt: TGCAGCGTCACAGGGGGGGAGAACACCGGGGAGCTGTTTTTT
j_gene: TRBJ2-3; v_gene: TRBV7-9; len: 16; d_gene: TRBD1; abundance: -; CDR3aa: CASERESRGLGDTQYF; CDR3nt: TGTGCCAGCGAACGGGAGAGCAGGGGGCTGGGAGATACGCAGTATTTT
j_gene: TRBJ2-3; v_gene: TRBV27; len: 14; d_gene: TRBD2; abundance: -; CDR3aa: CASRAGGGTDTQYF; CDR3nt: TGTGCCAGCCGGGCGGGAGGAGGCACAGATACGCAGTATTTT
j_gene: TRBJ1-1; v_gene: TRBV7-9; len: 17; d_gene: TRBD1; abundance: -; CDR3aa: CASSHRQGRTPNTEAFF; CDR3nt: TGTGCCAGCAGCCATCGACAGGGGCGCACTCCGAACACTGAAGCTTTCTTT
j_gene: TRBJ1-2; v_gene: TRBV5-1; len: 15; d_gene: TRBD1; abundance: -; CDR3aa: CASSGQGMASYGYTF; CDR3nt: TGCGCCAGCAGCGGACAGGGGATGGCGAGCTATGGCTACACCTTC
j_gene: TRBJ2-3; v_gene: TRBV7-8; len: 17; d_gene: TRBD2; abundance: many; CDR3aa: CASSSLLAMKKTDTQYF; CDR3nt: TGTGCCAGCAGCAGTCTACTAGCGATGAAGAAGACAGATACGCAGTATTTT
j_gene: TRBJ2-3; v_gene: TRBV14; len: 16; d_gene: -; abundance: -; CDR3aa: CASSPRMASSQDTQYF; CDR3nt: TGTGCCAGCAGCCCCCGGATGGCCTCGTCTCAAGATACGCAGTATTTT
j_gene: TRBJ2-3; v_gene: TRBV4-2; len: 21; d_gene: -; abundance: -; CDR3aa: CASSQARGMGGPASSTDTQYF; CDR3nt: TGTGCCAGCAGCCAAGCTCGGGGAATGGGGGGGCCCGCTTCGAGCACAGATACGCAGTATTTT
j_gene: TRBJ2-3; v_gene: TRBV27; len: 14; d_gene: TRBD2; abundance: -; CDR3aa: CASSPTSGADTQYF; CDR3nt: TGTGCCAGCAGTCCGACTAGCGGGGCAGATACGCAGTATTTT
j_gene: TRBJ2-3; v_gene: TRBV7-2; len: 15; d_gene: TRBD2; abundance: -; CDR3aa: CASSLASGGYDTQYF; CDR3nt: TGTGCCAGCAGCTTAGCTAGCGGGGGGTATGATACGCAGTATTTT
j_gene: TRBJ2-1; v_gene: TRBV27; len: 15; d_gene: -; abundance: -; CDR3aa: CASSFGTGLFNEQFF; CDR3nt: TGTGCCAGCAGTTTCGGAACAGGGCTTTTCAATGAGCAGTTCTTC
j_gene: TRBJ2-2; v_gene: TRBV11-2; len: 11; d_gene: -; abundance: few; CDR3aa: CASRESGELFF; CDR3nt: TGTGCCAGCCGGGAGAGCGGGGAGCTGTTTTTT
j_gene: TRBJ2-1; v_gene: TRBV12-3/TRBV12-4; len: 16; d_gene: TRBD2; abundance: -; CDR3aa: CASRARGLASINEQFF; CDR3nt: TGTGCCAGCAGGGCCCGGGGACTAGCGTCCATCAATGAGCAGTTCTTC
j_gene: TRBJ2-7; v_gene: TRBV4-1; len: 15; d_gene: -; abundance: few; CDR3aa: CASSQGPSFSYEQYF; CDR3nt: TGCGCCAGCAGCCAAGGCCCTTCTTTCTCCTACGAGCAGTACTTC
j_gene: TRBJ2-1; v_gene: TRBV20-1; len: 12; d_gene: -; abundance: -; CDR3aa: CSASVRYNEQFF; CDR3nt: TGCAGTGCTAGTGTCCGATACAATGAGCAGTTCTTC
j_gene: TRBJ1-5; v_gene: TRBV12-3/TRBV12-4; len: 15; d_gene: -; abundance: -; CDR3aa: CASSFGSHSNQPQHF; CDR3nt: TGTGCCAGCAGTTTCGGGAGTCATAGCAATCAGCCCCAGCATTTT